These 10 T cell receptor beta chains came from one sample sequenced in a study of blood T cell repertoires in COVID-19. Clones were sequenced by immunoSEQ multiplex PCR, and TCRdb holds only the in-frame ones, with some missing. The sample holds about 300,000 clones, 87% seen once. Sequences were obtained from peripheral blood. These receptors all stem from a man aged 18 to 29 with active or convalescent COVID-19.

This chain uses TRBV27 with TRBJ2-1, with TRBD1 matching over 8 bases. The germline V gene has CDR1 MNHEY and CDR2 SMNVEV (reference sequence). The CDR3 runs 16 residues. Trimming at V came to 1 base and at J to 4 bases, leaving 6 bases not matched to a gene. The CDR3 loop reads CASSLYRDRLYNEQFF. The CDR3, as DNA: TGTGCCAGCAGTTTATATCGGGACAGGCTTTACAATGAGCAGTTCTTC.

The chain combines TRBV24-1 with TRBJ2-5; 7 nucleotides align to TRBD1. This CDR3 is built from 16 residues. From germline, CDR1 is KGHDR and CDR2 SFDVKD. V lost 4 bases to trimming and J lost 5 bases; unmatched junction nucleotides: 12. The CDR3 loop is CATSDPSTGKKETQYF. CDR3 DNA: TGTGCCACCAGTGACCCCTCGACAGGGAAAAAGGAGACCCAGTACTTC.

The V gene is TRBV4-1, the J gene TRBJ2-2; no clear D. CDR1 is MGHRA and CDR2 is YSYEKL in the germline V gene. The CDR3 spans 12 residues. Trimming removed 4 bases from V and 8 bases from J, with 8 bases in between. For the CDR3, the DNA is TGCGCCAGCAGCCCTCAGTGGGGGGAGCTGTTTTTT. Encoded protein: CASSPQWGELFF.

The rearrangement joins TRBV29-1 to TRBJ1-2; D gene unclear. Germline CDR1 reads SQVTM; CDR2 reads ANQGSEA. Trimming left V 3 bases short and J 1 base short, with 6 bases between. The CDR3 contains 12 residues. The CDR3 region is CSVDTYNYGYTF. CDR3 bases: TGCAGCGTTGACACCTATAACTATGGCTACACCTTC.

V usage is TRBV19 and J usage is TRBJ2-7; 9 nucleotides line up with TRBD1. V was clipped by 4 bases and J by 2 bases; unmatched bases: 12. This CDR3 spans 17 amino acids. CDR1 and CDR2 (germline): LNHDA, SQIVND (reference sequence). CDR3 nucleotide sequence: TGTGCCAGTAGTAAGGACCCTCCCGGGACAGGGCCCTACGAGCAGTACTTC. Residues: CASSKDPPGTGPYEQYF.

This chain joins TRBV5-1 and TRBJ1-4, with a possible D match to TRBD1 (6 bases). V was trimmed by 0 bases and J by 5 bases, leaving 17 bases between them. The germline gives CDR1 SGHRS, CDR2 YFSETQ. The length of the CDR3 is 17 residues. CDR3 sequence (DNA): TGCGCCAGCAGCTTGGGGGGGACAACTTCTGTAAATGAAAAACTGTTTTTT. Its translation: CASSLGGTTSVNEKLFF.

This chain joins TRBV21-1 and TRBJ2-2; the tabulated D call, TRBD1, remains unverified against the DNA. TRBV21-1 is assigned pseudogene status. The CDR3 length is 15 residues. CDR3 coding DNA: TGTGCCAGCAGCATTAGGGACAGATCCACCGGGGAGCTGTTTTTT. It codes for CASSIRDRSTGELFF.

J is TRBJ1-1 and V is TRBV7-6; D is possibly TRBD1 (6 bases). The CDR3 totals 15 residues. V was trimmed by 4 bases and J by 1 base, leaving 13 bases between them. From germline, CDR1 is SGHVS and CDR2 FNYEAQ. The CDR3 DNA reads TGTGCCAGCAGCTCTATGACAGGAGCGAACACTGAAGCTTTCTTT. The encoded protein is CASSSMTGANTEAFF.

The V and J genes are TRBV5-6 and TRBJ2-3; 7 nucleotides align to TRBD1. The CDR3 has 15 amino acids. CDR1 SGHDT and CDR2 YYEEEE come from the germline V gene. J was trimmed by 3 bases and V by 1 base; bases with no gene match: 5. The CDR3 reads CASSLFGTDTDTQYF. In DNA form, the CDR3 reads TGTGCCAGCAGCTTGTTTGGGACAGATACAGATACGCAGTATTTT.

The CDR3 region has the DNA TGTGCCACCGACGCAGGGGGCGGTCAGCCCCAGCATTTT. It encodes CATDAGGGQPQHF. The J gene is TRBJ1-5, the V gene TRBV7-2; 8 nucleotides agree with TRBD1. With V trimmed by 10 bases and J by 6 bases, 8 bases remained unmatched. CDR3 length equals 13 residues. Germline lookup yields CDR1 SGHTA and CDR2 FQGNSA.